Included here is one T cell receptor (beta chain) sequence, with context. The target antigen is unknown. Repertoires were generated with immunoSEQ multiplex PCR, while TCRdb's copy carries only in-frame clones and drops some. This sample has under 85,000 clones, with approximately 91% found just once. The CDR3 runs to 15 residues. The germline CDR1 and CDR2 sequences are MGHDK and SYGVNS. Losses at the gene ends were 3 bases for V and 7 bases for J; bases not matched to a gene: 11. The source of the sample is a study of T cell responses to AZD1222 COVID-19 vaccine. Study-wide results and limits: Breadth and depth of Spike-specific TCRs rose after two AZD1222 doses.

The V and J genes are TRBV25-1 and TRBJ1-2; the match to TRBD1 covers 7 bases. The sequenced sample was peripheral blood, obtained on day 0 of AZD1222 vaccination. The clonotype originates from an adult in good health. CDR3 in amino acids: CASSDPRTGRGGYTF. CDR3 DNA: TGTGCCAGCAGTGACCCAAGGACAGGCAGGGGTGGCTACACCTTC.